This entry features one TCR beta chain sequence. The entry originates in a study of T cell responses to AZD1222 COVID-19 vaccine. CDR3 length: 15 residues. The V and J ends lost 4 bases and 8 bases, in that order; junction bases with no gene match: 12. Germline V gene sequence: CDR1 MRHNA, CDR2 SNTAGT. Here immunoSEQ multiplex PCR was the method, and the copy in TCRdb shows in-frame clones only, minus some. The data contain about 120,000 clones, about 90% of them singletons. The specimen comprised peripheral blood, sampled 28 days after the second AZD1222 dose. The sequence was obtained from an adult who received the AZD1222 COVID-19 vaccine. The chain employs TRBV6-4 and TRBJ1-2; 8 positions match TRBD1. The chain's CDR3 is CASSGGTGWYRGYTF. As DNA, the CDR3 is TGTGCCAGCAGTGGTGGGACAGGCTGGTATCGGGGCTACACCTTC.